This is a list of T cell receptor beta chains from one sample in a study of OX40 agonist ivuxolimab in advanced cancers. The protocol was immunoSEQ multiplex PCR, while the TCRdb copy is restricted to in-frame clones and leaves out a portion. This table holds about 100,000 clones, roughly 93% found once. The specimen comprised CD4+ or CD8+ T cells sorted from blood, sampled in a trial of the OX40 agonist ivuxolimab. These receptors were obtained from an adult with an advanced solid tumor such as melanoma, head and neck, liver or kidney cancer. Each CDR3 is given with its conserved first and last residue. Fields, in order: D gene, J gene, clone size, V gene, CDR3 protein, CDR3 DNA. A D gene is named only where the DNA matches it firmly. Only some rows state a clone size, as once, few, many or a class for expanded clones.

TRBD1	TRBJ1-2	NA	TRBV7-2	CASSWGQGGLSF	TGTGCCAGCAGCTGGGGACAGGGGGGCCTTAGTTTC
TRBD2	TRBJ2-1	NA	TRBV18	CASSRSGVPYNEQFF	TGTGCCAGCTCACGGAGCGGGGTCCCCTACAATGAGCAGTTCTTC
TRBD2	TRBJ2-3	NA	TRBV7-2	CASSFLAGDPTDTQYF	TGTGCCAGCAGCTTCCTAGCGGGGGACCCCACAGATACGCAGTATTTT
NA	TRBJ2-7	NA	TRBV5-1	CASSLGPSSYEQYF	TGCGCCAGCAGCTTGGGTCCGAGCTCCTACGAGCAGTACTTC
TRBD1	TRBJ1-6	once	TRBV13	CASSYRQGRSSPLHF	TGTGCCAGCAGCTATCGACAGGGTCGGAGTTCACCCCTCCACTTT
NA	TRBJ2-5	NA	TRBV27	CASSLTGEETQYF	TGTGCCAGCAGCCTAACGGGAGAAGAGACCCAGTACTTC
TRBD1	TRBJ2-5	NA	TRBV5-3	CARSSWTGGLLETQYF	TGTGCCAGAAGTTCCTGGACAGGCGGCCTTCTAGAGACCCAGTACTTC
NA	TRBJ1-1	NA	TRBV6-6	CASSLTQGNEAFF	TGTGCCAGCAGTTTAACGCAGGGGAATGAAGCTTTCTTT
TRBD1	TRBJ2-3	NA	TRBV10-3	CAISDPGTGRISDTQYF	TGTGCCATCAGTGATCCCGGGACAGGGCGGATCTCAGATACGCAGTATTTT
NA	TRBJ2-1	NA	TRBV7-2	CASGEFAYNEQFF	TGTGCCAGCGGGGAGTTCGCCTACAATGAGCAGTTCTTC